The sequence of this TCR beta chain was determined in a study of blood T cell repertoires in COVID-19 (dated by TCRdb to about 2020). Regarding the complete study: Samples from collaborators originated in the United States, Italy and Spain and spanned both the acute and convalescent phases of COVID-19. The sample metadata nearly always contained a de-identified subject ID, COVID-19 status, age in years and sex. The repertoires were made available in a free public database intended to serve as a resource for research on the immune response to SARS-CoV-2. The samples were drawn from the first 160 participants of the ongoing ImmuneRACE study and from 1,254 subjects provided by 6 global collaborators. The material from the prospective study consisted of cDNA or gDNA derived from T cells, B-cell-depleted T cells, or PBMCs. The dataset comprised deeply sampled blood TCRbeta repertoires from subjects exposed to, actively infected with, or recovered from COVID-19. Where available, HLA class I and class II types were taken from metadata supplied by the sample provider and were not determined by assay-based typing. General study outcomes and caveats: How much clinical and demographic metadata was included differed by source and by participant, and the metadata was provided uncurated.

TCRbeta CDR3 regions were amplified from genomic DNA by means of the immunoSEQ Assay, a bias-controlled multiplex PCR. In the authors' own workflow: Nucleated cell counts per sample were estimated from amplification of reference gene primers within the assay. Sequence reads were collapsed and filtered to measure the absolute abundance of every unique TCRbeta CDR3 rearrangement. For each sample, productive Simpson clonality was calculated as the square root of Simpson's diversity index over productive rearrangements. As stored in TCRdb, this immuneACCESS dataset retains in-frame rearrangements with V and J assigned. A fraction of the clones does not appear; measured against another copy, unresolved V genes explain less than half of the discrepancy, and the remainder lacks a known reason. V, J and clone size are taken as reported in that table, and D and trimming were inferred from the DNA itself. The sample profile shows about 240,000 clones; roughly 79% of them were found once. The ten top clones hold 7.5% of the sample.

This clone has just a few counts. What this receptor recognizes is not known. Base qualities are not recorded, but no much larger clone differs from it by a single base. One collaborating source in Seattle enrolled patients while the patients were actively infected and followed the patients over time throughout the course of disease. Collaborating institutions collected whole blood in K2EDTA tubes following their own protocols. For TCRbeta analysis, collaborators shipped samples in one of three forms: frozen whole blood, isolated PBMCs, or DNA extracted from either of those sample types. In the germline V gene, CDR1 corresponds to MNHNS and CDR2 to SASEGT. Germline trimming: 1 base from V, 0 bases from J; junction bases outside gene matches: 6. The CDR3 contains 18 residues, cysteine and phenylalanine counted. Just the 54-base CDR3 DNA is kept, in frame starting at base 1.

This receptor was obtained from a woman aged 80 or over with COVID-19, enrolled during active disease. Sequences were obtained from peripheral blood. Rearrangement joined TRBV6-1 to TRBJ1-3; TRBD1 fits 10 bases in the junction. The CDR3 protein sequence reads: CASSEGPGQGYSGNTIYF. Read as DNA, the sequence is TGTGCCAGCAGTGAAGGACCGGGACAGGGGTACTCTGGAAACACCATATATTTT.